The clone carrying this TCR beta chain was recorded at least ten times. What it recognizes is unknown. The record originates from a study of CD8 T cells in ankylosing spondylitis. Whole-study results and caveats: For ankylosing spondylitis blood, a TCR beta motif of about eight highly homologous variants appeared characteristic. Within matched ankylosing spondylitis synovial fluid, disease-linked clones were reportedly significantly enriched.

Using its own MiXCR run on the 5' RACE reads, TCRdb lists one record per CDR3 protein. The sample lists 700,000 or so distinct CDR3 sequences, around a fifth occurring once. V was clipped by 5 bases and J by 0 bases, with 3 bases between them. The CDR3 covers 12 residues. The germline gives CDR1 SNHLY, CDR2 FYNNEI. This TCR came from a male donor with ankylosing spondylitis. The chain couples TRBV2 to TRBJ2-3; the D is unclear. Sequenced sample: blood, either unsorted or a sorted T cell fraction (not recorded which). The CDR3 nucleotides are TGTGCCAGCAGTCGCAGCACAGATACGCAGTATTTT. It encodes CASSRSTDTQYF.